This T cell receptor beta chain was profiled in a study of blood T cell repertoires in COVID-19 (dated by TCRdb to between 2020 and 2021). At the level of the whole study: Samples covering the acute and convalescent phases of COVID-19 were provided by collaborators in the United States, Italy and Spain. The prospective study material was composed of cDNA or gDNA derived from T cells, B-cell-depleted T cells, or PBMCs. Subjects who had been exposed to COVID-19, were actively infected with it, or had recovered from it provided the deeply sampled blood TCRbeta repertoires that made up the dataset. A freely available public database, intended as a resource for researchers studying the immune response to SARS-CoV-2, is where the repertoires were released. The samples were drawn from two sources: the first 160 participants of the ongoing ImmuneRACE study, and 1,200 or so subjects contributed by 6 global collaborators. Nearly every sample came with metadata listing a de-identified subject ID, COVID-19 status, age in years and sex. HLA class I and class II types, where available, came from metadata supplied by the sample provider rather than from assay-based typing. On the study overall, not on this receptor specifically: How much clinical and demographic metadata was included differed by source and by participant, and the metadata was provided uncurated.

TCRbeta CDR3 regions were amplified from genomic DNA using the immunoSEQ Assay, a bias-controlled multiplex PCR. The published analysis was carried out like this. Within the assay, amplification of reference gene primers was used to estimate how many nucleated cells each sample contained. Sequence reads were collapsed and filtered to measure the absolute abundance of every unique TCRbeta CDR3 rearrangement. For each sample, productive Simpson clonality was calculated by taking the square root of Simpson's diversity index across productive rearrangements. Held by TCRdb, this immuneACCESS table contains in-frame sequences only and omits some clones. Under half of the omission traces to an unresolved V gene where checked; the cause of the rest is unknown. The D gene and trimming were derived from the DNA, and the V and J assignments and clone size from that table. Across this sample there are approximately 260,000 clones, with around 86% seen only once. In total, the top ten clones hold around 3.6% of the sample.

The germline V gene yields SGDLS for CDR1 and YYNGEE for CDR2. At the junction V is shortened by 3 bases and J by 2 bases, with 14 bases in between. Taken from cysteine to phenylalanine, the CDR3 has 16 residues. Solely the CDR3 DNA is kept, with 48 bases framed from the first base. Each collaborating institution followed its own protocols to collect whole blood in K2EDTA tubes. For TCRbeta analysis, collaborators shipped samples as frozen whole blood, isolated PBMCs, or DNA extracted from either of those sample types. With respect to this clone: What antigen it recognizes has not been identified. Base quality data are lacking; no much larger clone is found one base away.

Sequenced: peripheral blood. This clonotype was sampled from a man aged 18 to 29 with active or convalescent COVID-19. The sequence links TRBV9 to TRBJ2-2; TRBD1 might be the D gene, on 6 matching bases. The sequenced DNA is TGTGCCAGCAGCGGAAACAGGGCCCGAAACACCGGGGAGCTGTTTTTT. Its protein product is CASSGNRARNTGELFF. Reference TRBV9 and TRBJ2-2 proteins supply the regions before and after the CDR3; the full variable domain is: DSGVTQTPKHLITATGQRVTLRCSPRSGDLSVYWYQQSLDQGLQFLIQYYNGEERAKGNILERFSAQQFPDLHSELNLSSLELGDSALYFCASSGNRARNTGELFFGEGSRLTVL.